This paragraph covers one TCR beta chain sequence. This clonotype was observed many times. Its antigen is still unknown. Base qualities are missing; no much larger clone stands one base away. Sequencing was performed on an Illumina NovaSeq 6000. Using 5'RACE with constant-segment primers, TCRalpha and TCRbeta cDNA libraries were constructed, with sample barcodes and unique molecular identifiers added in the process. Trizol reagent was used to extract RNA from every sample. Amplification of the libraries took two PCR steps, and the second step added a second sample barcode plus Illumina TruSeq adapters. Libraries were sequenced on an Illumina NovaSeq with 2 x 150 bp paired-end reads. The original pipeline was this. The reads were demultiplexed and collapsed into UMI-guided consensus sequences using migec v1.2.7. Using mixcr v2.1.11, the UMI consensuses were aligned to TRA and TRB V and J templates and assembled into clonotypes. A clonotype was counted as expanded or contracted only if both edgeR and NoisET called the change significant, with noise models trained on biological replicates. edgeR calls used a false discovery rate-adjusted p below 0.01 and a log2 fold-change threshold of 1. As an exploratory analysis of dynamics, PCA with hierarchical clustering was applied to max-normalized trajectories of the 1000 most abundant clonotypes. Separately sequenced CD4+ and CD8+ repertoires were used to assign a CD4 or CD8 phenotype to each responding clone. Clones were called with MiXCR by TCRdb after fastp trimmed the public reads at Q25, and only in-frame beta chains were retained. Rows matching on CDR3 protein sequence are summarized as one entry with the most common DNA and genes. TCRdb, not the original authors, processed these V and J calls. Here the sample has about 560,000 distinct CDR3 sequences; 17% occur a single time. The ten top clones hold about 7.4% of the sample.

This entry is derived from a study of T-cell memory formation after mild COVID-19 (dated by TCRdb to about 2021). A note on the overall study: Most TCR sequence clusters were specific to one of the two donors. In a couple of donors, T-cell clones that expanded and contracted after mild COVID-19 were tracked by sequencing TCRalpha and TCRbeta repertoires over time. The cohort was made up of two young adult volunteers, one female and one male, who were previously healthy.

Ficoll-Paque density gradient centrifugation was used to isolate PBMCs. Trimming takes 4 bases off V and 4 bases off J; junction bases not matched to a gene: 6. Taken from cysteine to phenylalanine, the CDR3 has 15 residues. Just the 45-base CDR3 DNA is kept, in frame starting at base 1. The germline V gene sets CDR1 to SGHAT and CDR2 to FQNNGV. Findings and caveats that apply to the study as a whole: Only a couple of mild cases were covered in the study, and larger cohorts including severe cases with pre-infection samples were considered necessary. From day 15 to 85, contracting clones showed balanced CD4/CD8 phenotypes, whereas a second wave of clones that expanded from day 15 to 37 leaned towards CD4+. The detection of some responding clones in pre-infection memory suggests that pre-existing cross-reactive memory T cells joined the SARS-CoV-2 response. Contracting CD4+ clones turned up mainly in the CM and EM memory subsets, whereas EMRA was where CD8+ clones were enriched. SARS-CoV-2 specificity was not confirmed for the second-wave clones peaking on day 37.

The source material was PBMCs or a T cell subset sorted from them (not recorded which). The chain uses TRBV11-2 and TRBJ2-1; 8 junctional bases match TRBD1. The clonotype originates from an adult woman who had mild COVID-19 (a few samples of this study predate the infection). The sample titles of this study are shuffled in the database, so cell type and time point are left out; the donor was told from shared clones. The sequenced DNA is TGTGCCAGCAGCTCCTCCGGGACAGGATACAATGAGCAGTTCTTC. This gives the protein CASSSSGTGYNEQFF.